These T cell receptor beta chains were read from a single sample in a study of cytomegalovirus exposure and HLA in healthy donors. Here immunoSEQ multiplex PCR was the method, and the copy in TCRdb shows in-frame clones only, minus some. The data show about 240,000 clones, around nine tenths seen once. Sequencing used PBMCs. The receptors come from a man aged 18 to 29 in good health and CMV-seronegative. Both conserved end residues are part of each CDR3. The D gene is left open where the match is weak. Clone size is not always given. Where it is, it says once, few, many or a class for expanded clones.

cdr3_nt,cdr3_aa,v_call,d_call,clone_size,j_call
TGTGCCAGCAGCTTCTTCTTTAGAACAGGGGGTTCCTACGAGCAGTACTTC,CASSFFFRTGGSYEQYF,TRBV5-8,TRBD1,-,TRBJ2-7
TGTGCCAGCACGCCAGGGACCGGGGAGCTGTTTTTT,CASTPGTGELFF,TRBV19,-,-,TRBJ2-2
TGTGCCAGCAGCTTCCAGCGGGAGGCGCCCTACGAGCAGTACTTC,CASSFQREAPYEQYF,TRBV7-8,TRBD2,-,TRBJ2-7
TGTGCCAGTAGGACGACAGACGAAGCTTTCTTT,CASRTTDEAFF,TRBV19,-,-,TRBJ1-1
TGCGCCAGCCGAAGCTATAACCAAGAGACCCAGTACTTC,CASRSYNQETQYF,TRBV10-2,-,-,TRBJ2-5
TGTGCCAGCAGCTTGGGGCTAGCGGGGGGGGAACTTACCTACGAGCAGTACTTC,CASSLGLAGGELTYEQYF,TRBV7-8,TRBD2,-,TRBJ2-7
TGTGCCTGGAGGGGACAATCGGTTACGCAGTATTTT,CAWRGQSVTQYF,TRBV30,-,-,TRBJ2-3
TGCAGCGCCATGACTAGCGAGGAGACCCAGTACTTC,CSAMTSEETQYF,TRBV29-1,TRBD2,-,TRBJ2-5
TGCGCCAGCAGCTTGGAGGGGGACAGAGGAAACACCATATATTTT,CASSLEGDRGNTIYF,TRBV5-1,TRBD1,-,TRBJ1-3
TGCGCCAGCAGCTGGACAGGGGACAGCAATCAGCCCCAGCATTTT,CASSWTGDSNQPQHF,TRBV5-1,TRBD1,-,TRBJ1-5
TGCAGCGGGGCTGAACCGGGACAAGGGGATGAGCAGTTCTTC,CSGAEPGQGDEQFF,TRBV29-1,-,-,TRBJ2-1
TGTGCCAGCAGAGATGAAAGCGGGAGAGGTACTGTCGCCGGGGAGCTGTTTTTT,CASRDESGRGTVAGELFF,TRBV7-2,TRBD2,-,TRBJ2-2
TGTGCCAGCAGCCAAGCGGACAGGGGGTACTACAATGAGCAGTTCTTC,CASSQADRGYYNEQFF,TRBV2,TRBD1,-,TRBJ2-1
TGTGCCAGTAGCACAGATGAATATAGCAATCAGCCCCAGCATTTT,CASSTDEYSNQPQHF,TRBV19,-,-,TRBJ1-5
TGTGCCAGCAGCTTGTGGGGGGGAGGCGAAAAACTGTTTTTT,CASSLWGGGEKLFF,TRBV7-9,-,-,TRBJ1-4
TGCGCCAGCAGTGAAGGGGCATTTACCGGGGAGCTGTTTTTT,CASSEGAFTGELFF,TRBV10-1,-,-,TRBJ2-2
TGTGCCAGCAGCTCGACTAGCGGGGGGGGAGAGACCCAGTACTTC,CASSSTSGGGETQYF,TRBV7-2,TRBD2,-,TRBJ2-5
TGTGCCAGCAGCCCTTTGGGAGGGACGGAGACCGGGGAGCTGTTTTTT,CASSPLGGTETGELFF,TRBV9,TRBD2,once,TRBJ2-2
TGTGCCAGCAGACCGGGAGGGGCCGCCTACGAGCAGTACTTC,CASRPGGAAYEQYF,TRBV5-8,TRBD2,-,TRBJ2-7
TGTGCCAGCAGTTACTCGACGGGGAACGATAGAAACATTCAGTACTTC,CASSYSTGNDRNIQYF,TRBV6-5,-,-,TRBJ2-4
TGTGCCAGCAGTTCCATGCGGGGGGGTTATGAAAAACTGTTTTTT,CASSSMRGGYEKLFF,TRBV28,-,-,TRBJ1-4
TGTGCCAGCAGCGCTACAGGGGATTCACCCCTCCACTTT,CASSATGDSPLHF,TRBV11-3,TRBD1,-,TRBJ1-6
TGTGCCAGCAGCTCCCGGACAGGGGTGAACACTGAAGCTTTCTTT,CASSSRTGVNTEAFF,TRBV7-6,TRBD1,-,TRBJ1-1
TGTGCCAGCAGCGTAGGACTAGCGGAAAATGAGCAGTTCTTC,CASSVGLAENEQFF,TRBV9,TRBD2,-,TRBJ2-1
TGTGCCAGCAGTCCTAGGGGGCACTCCTACGAGCAGTACTTC,CASSPRGHSYEQYF,TRBV27,TRBD1,-,TRBJ2-7
TGTGCCAGCAGCTTAGACGGTTTTCCTGACAATGAGCAGTTCTTC,CASSLDGFPDNEQFF,TRBV7-2,-,-,TRBJ2-1
TGTGCCAGCAGCGTAGGACAGGATTCTGCCTACGAGCAGTACTTC,CASSVGQDSAYEQYF,TRBV9,-,-,TRBJ2-7
TGTGCCAGCAGTGATGACAGTGCGGGCAATCAGCCCCAGCATTTT,CASSDDSAGNQPQHF,TRBV2,-,few,TRBJ1-5
TGTGCCAGTATCCACGGGACAGCGAACACCGGGGAGCTGTTTTTT,CASIHGTANTGELFF,TRBV19,TRBD1,-,TRBJ2-2
TGTGCCAGCAGTTTATACCTTGGGCAGGGGTCGGAGACCCAGTACTTC,CASSLYLGQGSETQYF,TRBV28,-,-,TRBJ2-5
TGTGCCAGCAGTGAAATGGACAGGGGCCAGCCCCAGCATTTT,CASSEMDRGQPQHF,TRBV6-1,TRBD1,few,TRBJ1-5
TGTGCCAGCAGGTTCAGGGCGACCCCCACAGATACGCAGTATTTT,CASRFRATPTDTQYF,TRBV7-2,-,-,TRBJ2-3
TGTGCCAGCAGCCGGACTGGAGTGCCCTACGAGCAGTACTTC,CASSRTGVPYEQYF,TRBV14,-,once,TRBJ2-7
TGTGCCACCAGCACAAAGGGACAGGGCTACGAGCAGTACTTC,CATSTKGQGYEQYF,TRBV15,TRBD1,-,TRBJ2-7
TGTGCCAGCAGTTCGGGACAGACCTACGAGCAGTACTTC,CASSSGQTYEQYF,TRBV6-5,TRBD1,-,TRBJ2-7
TGTGCCAGCAGTTTATCGGGCAGGGGGCTGACCGGGGAGCTGTTTTTT,CASSLSGRGLTGELFF,TRBV27,TRBD1,-,TRBJ2-2
TGTGCCAGCAGCCTCCAGGGTACTGGGGCCAACGTCCTGACTTTC,CASSLQGTGANVLTF,TRBV5-4,-,-,TRBJ2-6
TGTGCCAGCAGTGCCGGACAGGTGTTGACAGATACGCAGTATTTT,CASSAGQVLTDTQYF,TRBV27,TRBD1,-,TRBJ2-3
TGTGCCAGCAGTGAAATGAGGCGAGAGGGCTACACCTTC,CASSEMRREGYTF,TRBV2,-,few,TRBJ1-2
TGCGCCAGCAGCTTGGAGGACAGGGTCTACGAGCAGTACTTC,CASSLEDRVYEQYF,TRBV5-1,TRBD1,-,TRBJ2-7
TGTGCCAGCAGCTCAAAGCCGGGACTCCAAAGGGATACGCAGTATTTT,CASSSKPGLQRDTQYF,TRBV7-2,-,-,TRBJ2-3
TGTGCCAGCAGTGACAGGGGCCTTGAAGCTTTCTTT,CASSDRGLEAFF,TRBV6-5,TRBD1,-,TRBJ1-1
TGTGCCAGCAGCTTCGCTTGGGACGGGGAGGTAATGGAGGCTTTCTTT,CASSFAWDGEVMEAFF,TRBV11-2,-,few,TRBJ1-1
TGTGCCAGCAGCTTCGAACTCGCGACTAGCGGGGGGACCTACGAGCAGTACTTC,CASSFELATSGGTYEQYF,TRBV7-2,TRBD2,-,TRBJ2-7
TGCGCCAGCAGCCCACCCGACAGGGCGGGCGAGACCCAGTACTTC,CASSPPDRAGETQYF,TRBV5-1,TRBD1,-,TRBJ2-5
TGTGCCAGCTCACCACGGGTAGCGGGAGCCGGGGAGCTGTTTTTT,CASSPRVAGAGELFF,TRBV18,TRBD2,-,TRBJ2-2
TGTGCCAGCAGCCCCACCAGGCGGGGGACCGACGAGCAGTACTTC,CASSPTRRGTDEQYF,TRBV27,TRBD2,-,TRBJ2-7
TGTGCCAGCTCAGGAGGGTCGGGAGAGACCCAGTACTTC,CASSGGSGETQYF,TRBV18,-,-,TRBJ2-5
TGCGCCAGCAGCCAAGATCGTCCCGATACGCAGTATTTT,CASSQDRPDTQYF,TRBV4-3,-,-,TRBJ2-3
TGTGCCAGCATCGAGGTATTAGAGCAGTTCTTC,CASIEVLEQFF,TRBV6-4,-,-,TRBJ2-1
TGTGCCAGCAGCTCGCAGAATATGAACACTGAAGCTTTCTTT,CASSSQNMNTEAFF,TRBV7-3,-,-,TRBJ1-1
TGTGCCAGCAGCAAAGTCGCAGATACGCAGTATTTT,CASSKVADTQYF,TRBV21-1,-,-,TRBJ2-3
TGTGCCAGCAGCCCGAGTAGTGAGGGTGAAGCTTTCTTT,CASSPSSEGEAFF,TRBV11-3,-,-,TRBJ1-1
TGTGCCAGCAGTTCCACGGGACTAGCGACAGATACGCAGTATTTT,CASSSTGLATDTQYF,TRBV28,TRBD2,-,TRBJ2-3
TGCGCCAGCAGCACGGGGACTAGCGGGCTAGTGGATGAGCAGTTCTTC,CASSTGTSGLVDEQFF,TRBV5-1,TRBD2,-,TRBJ2-1
TGTGCCAGCAGACTGGGACAGAACACCGGGGAGCTGTTTTTT,CASRLGQNTGELFF,TRBV28,-,-,TRBJ2-2
TGCGCCAGTCGACCGGGAGCCGGTATGTATGAGCAGTTCTTC,CASRPGAGMYEQFF,TRBV23-1,-,-,TRBJ2-1
TGTGCCAGTAGGGCGGACAGGATGAACACCGGGGAGCTGTTTTTT,CASRADRMNTGELFF,TRBV19,TRBD1,few,TRBJ2-2
TGTGCCAGTAGTAAAACCAGGACAGTTGAAAAACTGTTTTTT,CASSKTRTVEKLFF,TRBV19,-,-,TRBJ1-4